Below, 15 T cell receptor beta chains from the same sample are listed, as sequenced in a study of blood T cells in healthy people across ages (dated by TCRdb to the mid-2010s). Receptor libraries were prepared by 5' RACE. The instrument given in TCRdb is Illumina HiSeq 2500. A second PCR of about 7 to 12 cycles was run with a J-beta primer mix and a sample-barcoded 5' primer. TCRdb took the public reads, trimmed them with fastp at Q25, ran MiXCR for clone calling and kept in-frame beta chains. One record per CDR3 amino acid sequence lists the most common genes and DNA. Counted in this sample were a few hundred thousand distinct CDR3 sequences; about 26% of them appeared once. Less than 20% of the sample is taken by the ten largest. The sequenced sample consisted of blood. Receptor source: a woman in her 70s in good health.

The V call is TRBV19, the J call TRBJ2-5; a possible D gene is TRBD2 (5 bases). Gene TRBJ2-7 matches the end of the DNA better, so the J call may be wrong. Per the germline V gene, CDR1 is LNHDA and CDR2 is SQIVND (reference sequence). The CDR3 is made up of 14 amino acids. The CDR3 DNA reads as TGTGCCAGTAGGGACTCGTCCGGTCGCTACGAGCAGTACTTC. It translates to CASRDSSGRYEQYF.

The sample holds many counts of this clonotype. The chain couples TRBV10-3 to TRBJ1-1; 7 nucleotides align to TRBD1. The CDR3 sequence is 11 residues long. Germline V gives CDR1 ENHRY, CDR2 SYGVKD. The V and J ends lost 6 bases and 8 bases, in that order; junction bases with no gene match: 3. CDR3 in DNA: TGTGCCATCAGACAGGGGAGAGAAGCTTTCTTT. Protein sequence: CAIRQGREAFF.

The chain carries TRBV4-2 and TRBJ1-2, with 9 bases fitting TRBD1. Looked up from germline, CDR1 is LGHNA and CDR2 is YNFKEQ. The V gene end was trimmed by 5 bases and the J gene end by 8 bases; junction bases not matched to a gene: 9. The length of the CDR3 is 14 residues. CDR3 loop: CASSEGGQGFGYTF. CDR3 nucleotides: TGTGCCAGCAGCGAAGGGGGACAGGGTTTCGGCTACACCTTC.

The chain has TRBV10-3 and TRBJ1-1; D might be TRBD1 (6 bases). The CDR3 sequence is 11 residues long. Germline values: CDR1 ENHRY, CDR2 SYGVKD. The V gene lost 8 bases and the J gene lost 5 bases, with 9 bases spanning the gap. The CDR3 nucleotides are TGTGCCATCCAGGGGCCGACTGAAGCTTTCTTT. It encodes CAIQGPTEAFF.

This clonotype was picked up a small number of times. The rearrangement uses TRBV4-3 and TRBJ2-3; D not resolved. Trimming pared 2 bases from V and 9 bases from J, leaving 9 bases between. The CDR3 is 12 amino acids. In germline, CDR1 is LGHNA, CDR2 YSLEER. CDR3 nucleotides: TGCGCCAGCAGCCAACCCTCGGAAACGCAGTATTTT. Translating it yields CASSQPSETQYF.

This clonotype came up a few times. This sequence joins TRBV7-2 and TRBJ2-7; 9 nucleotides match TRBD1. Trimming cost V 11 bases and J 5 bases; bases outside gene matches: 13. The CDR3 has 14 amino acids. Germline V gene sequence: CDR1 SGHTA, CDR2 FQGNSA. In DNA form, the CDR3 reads TGTGCCTGCACCCTCGGGACAGGGCGTGACGAGCAGTACTTC. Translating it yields CACTLGTGRDEQYF.

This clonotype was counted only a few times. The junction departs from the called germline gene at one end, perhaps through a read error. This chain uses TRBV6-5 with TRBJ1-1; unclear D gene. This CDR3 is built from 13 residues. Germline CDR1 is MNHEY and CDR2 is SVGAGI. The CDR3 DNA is TGTGCCAGCAGTTATAGGCAGAACGCTGAAGCTTTCTTT. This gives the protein CASSYRQNAEAFF.

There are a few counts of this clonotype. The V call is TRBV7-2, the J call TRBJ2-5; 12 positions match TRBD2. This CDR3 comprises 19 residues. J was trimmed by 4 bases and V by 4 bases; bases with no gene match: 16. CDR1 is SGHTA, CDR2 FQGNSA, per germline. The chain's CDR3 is CASSSGLSLAGGRGETQYF. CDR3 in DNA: TGTGCCAGCAGCTCAGGATTGTCACTAGCGGGGGGCCGCGGAGAGACCCAGTACTTC.

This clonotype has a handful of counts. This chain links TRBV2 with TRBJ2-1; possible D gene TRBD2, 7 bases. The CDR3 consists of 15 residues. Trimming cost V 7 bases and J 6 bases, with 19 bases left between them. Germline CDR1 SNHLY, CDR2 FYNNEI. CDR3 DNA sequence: TGTGCCAGCACCACAGAGGGGGGGGCTGGCAATGAGCAGTTCTTC. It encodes CASTTEGGAGNEQFF.

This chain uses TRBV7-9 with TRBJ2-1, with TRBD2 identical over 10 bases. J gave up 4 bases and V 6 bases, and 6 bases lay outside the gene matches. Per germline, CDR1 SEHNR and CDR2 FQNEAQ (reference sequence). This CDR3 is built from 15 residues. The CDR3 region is CASSTGTSVYNEQFF. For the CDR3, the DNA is TGTGCCAGCAGTACTGGGACTAGCGTTTACAATGAGCAGTTCTTC.

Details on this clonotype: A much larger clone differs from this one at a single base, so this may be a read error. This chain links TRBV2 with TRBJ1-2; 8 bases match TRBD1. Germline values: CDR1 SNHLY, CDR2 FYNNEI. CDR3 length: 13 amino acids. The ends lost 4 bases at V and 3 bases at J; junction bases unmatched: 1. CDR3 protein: CASSGGQDYGYTF. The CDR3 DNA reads TGTGCCAGCAGTGGGGGACAGGACTATGGCTACACCTTC.

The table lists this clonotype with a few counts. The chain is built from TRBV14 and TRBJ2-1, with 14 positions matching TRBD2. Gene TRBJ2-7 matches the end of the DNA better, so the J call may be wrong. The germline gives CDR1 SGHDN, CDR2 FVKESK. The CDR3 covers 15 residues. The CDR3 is CASSRGTSGGGVQYF. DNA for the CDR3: TGTGCCAGCAGCCGCGGGACTAGCGGGGGAGGAGTGCAGTACTTC.

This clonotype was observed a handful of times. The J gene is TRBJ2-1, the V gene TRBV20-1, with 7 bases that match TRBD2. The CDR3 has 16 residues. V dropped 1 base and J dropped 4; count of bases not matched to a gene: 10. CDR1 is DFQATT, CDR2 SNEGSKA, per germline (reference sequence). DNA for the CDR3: TGCAGTGCTAGAGGCTCTCGCGGGGGAGTTTACAATGAGCAGTTCTTC. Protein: CSARGSRGGVYNEQFF.

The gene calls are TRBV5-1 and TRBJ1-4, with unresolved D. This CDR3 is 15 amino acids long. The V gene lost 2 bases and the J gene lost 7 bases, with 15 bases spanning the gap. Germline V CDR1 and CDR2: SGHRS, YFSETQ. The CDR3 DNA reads TGCGCCAGCAGCTTCGGGGAGGCCCAGGTTGAAAAACTGTTTTTT. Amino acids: CASSFGEAQVEKLFF.

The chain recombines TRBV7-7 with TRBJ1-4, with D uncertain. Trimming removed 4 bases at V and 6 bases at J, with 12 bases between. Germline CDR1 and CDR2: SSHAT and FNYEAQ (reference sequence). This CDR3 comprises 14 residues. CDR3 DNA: TGTGCCAGCAGCTCCGGGATATCCGATGAAAAACTGTTTTTT. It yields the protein CASSSGISDEKLFF.